This T cell receptor (beta chain) stems from a study of T-cell memory formation after mild COVID-19. A single record per CDR3 protein comes from TCRdb applying MiXCR to the 5' RACE reads. Of some 43,000 distinct CDR3 sequences listed, 6% to 6.5% are singletons. Trimming took 4 bases from V and 2 from J; bases not matched to a gene: 10. Germline CDR1 and CDR2: SGHTA and FQGNSA. The CDR3 spans 17 residues. This clonotype was picked up many times. Sequencing was done on a sample of PBMCs or a T cell subset sorted from them (not recorded which). This clonotype was sampled from an adult who had mild COVID-19 (a few samples of this study predate the infection). Cell type and time point are not known. The chain carries TRBV7-2 and TRBJ2-1, with 8 nucleotides matching TRBD1. The CDR3 loop reads CASSSRDRGLTYNEQFF. The CDR3, as DNA: TGTGCCAGCAGCTCTCGAGACAGGGGCCTTACCTACAATGAGCAGTTCTTC.